Detailed here is one TCR beta chain. The count of this clone is one. No cognate antigen has been identified for it. Nothing much larger sits one base from this clone, and base qualities are not available. The immunoSEQ Assay, a bias-controlled multiplex PCR, was used to amplify TCRbeta CDR3 regions from genomic DNA. Per the original workflow: The number of nucleated cells in each sample was estimated by amplification of reference gene primers within the assay. To quantify the absolute abundance of each unique TCRbeta CDR3 rearrangement, sequence reads were collapsed and filtered. Productive Simpson clonality was computed per sample as the square root of Simpson's diversity index over productive rearrangements. Not all clones reach the TCRdb copy of this immuneACCESS table, which keeps in-frame sequences only. Checked studies attribute under half of the gap to unresolved V genes and leave the rest unexplained. The DNA gave D and trimming, while V, J and clone size come from that table. A total of tens of thousands of clones appear in this sample, around 88% of them only once. Of the sample, 15% to 20% is held by the ten largest clones.

The sample belongs to a study of blood T cell repertoires in COVID-19 (dated by TCRdb to about 2020). Regarding the study in general: Samples covering the acute and convalescent phases of COVID-19 were provided by collaborators in the United States, Italy and Spain. The prospective study material was composed of cDNA or gDNA derived from T cells, B-cell-depleted T cells, or PBMCs. Subjects who had been exposed to COVID-19, were actively infected with it, or had recovered from it provided the deeply sampled blood TCRbeta repertoires that made up the dataset. A freely available public database, intended as a resource for researchers studying the immune response to SARS-CoV-2, is where the repertoires were released. The samples were drawn from the first 160 participants of the ongoing ImmuneRACE study and from 1,200 or so subjects provided by 6 global collaborators. Sample metadata almost always included a de-identified subject ID, COVID-19 status, age in years and sex. Where available, HLA class I and class II types were obtained from metadata supplied by the sample provider rather than from assay-based typing. The full study reports these points: The quantity of clinical and demographic metadata differed by source and by participant and was supplied without curation.

The CDR3 runs 17 amino acids, cysteine and phenylalanine included. The sequence is cut down to CDR3 DNA, 51 bases in frame from base 1. V is shortened by 5 bases, J by 1 base, and the region joining them spans 17 bases. The germline V gene gives CDR1 as MDHEN and CDR2 as SYDVKM. One collaborating source in Seattle enrolled patients while the patients were actively infected and followed the patients over time throughout the course of disease. Each collaborating institution followed its own protocols to collect whole blood in K2EDTA tubes. For TCRbeta analysis, collaborators shipped samples in one of three forms: frozen whole blood, isolated PBMCs, or DNA extracted from either of those sample types.

What was sequenced was peripheral blood. In this chain, TRBV28 is recombined with TRBJ2-2, with the D gene call left open. The TCR originated in an older woman with COVID-19, enrolled during active disease. The DNA reads as follows: TGTGCCAGCAGTCCCCGGCGACAAGACATGAACACCGGGGAGCTGTTTTTT. Translation gives CASSPRRQDMNTGELFF. Supplemented by the reference TRBV28 and TRBJ2-2 proteins around the CDR3, the complete variable domain is DVKVTQSSRYLVKRTGEKVFLECVQDMDHENMFWYRQDPGLGLRLIYFSYDVKMKEKGDIPEGYSVSREKKERFSLILESASTNQTSMYLCASSPRRQDMNTGELFFGEGSRLTVL.